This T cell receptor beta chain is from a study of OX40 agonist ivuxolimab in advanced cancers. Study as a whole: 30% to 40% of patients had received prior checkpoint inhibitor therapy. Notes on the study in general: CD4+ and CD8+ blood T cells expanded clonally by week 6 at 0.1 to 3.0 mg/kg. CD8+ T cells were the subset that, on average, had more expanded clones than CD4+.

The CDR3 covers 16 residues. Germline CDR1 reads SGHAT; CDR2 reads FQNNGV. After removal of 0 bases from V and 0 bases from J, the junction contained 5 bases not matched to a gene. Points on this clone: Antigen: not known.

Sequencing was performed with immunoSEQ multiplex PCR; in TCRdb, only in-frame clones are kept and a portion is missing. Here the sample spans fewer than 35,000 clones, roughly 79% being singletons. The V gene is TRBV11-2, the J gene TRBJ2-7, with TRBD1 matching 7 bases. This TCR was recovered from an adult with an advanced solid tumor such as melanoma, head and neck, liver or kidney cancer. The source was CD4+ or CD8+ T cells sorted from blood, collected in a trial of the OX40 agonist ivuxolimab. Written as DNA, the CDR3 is TGTGCCAGCAGCTTAGACCGGGACAGACTCTCCTACGAGCAGTACTTC. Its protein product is CASSLDRDRLSYEQYF.